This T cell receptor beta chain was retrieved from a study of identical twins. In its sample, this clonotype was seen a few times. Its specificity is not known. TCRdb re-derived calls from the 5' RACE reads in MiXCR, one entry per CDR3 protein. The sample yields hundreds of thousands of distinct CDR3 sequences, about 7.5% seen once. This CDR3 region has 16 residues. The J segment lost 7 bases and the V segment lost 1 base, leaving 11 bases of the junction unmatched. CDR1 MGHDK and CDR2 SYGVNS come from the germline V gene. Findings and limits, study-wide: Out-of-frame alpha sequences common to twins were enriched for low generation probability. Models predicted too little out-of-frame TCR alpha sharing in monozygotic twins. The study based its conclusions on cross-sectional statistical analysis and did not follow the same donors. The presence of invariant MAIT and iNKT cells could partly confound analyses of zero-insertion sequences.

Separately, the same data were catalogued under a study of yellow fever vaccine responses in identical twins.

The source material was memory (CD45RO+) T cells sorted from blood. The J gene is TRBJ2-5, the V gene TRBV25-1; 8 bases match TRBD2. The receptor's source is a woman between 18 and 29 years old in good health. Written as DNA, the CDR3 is TGTGCCAGCAGTGAATCGGGGCGGGGGGACCCGGGGACCCAGTACTTC. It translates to CASSESGRGDPGTQYF.